These T cell receptor beta chains were read from a single sample in a study of blood T cell repertoires in COVID-19. The method was immunoSEQ multiplex PCR; TCRdb's version includes in-frame clones alone and lacks a portion of them. The table lists around 170,000 clones, about three quarters of them singletons. The sample taken for sequencing was peripheral blood. These TCRs come from an elderly woman with COVID-19, enrolled during active disease. The CDR3 runs from the conserved cysteine through the conserved F or W. Fields, in order: D gene, clone size, V gene, J gene, CDR3 DNA, CDR3 protein. A D gene is named only where the DNA matches it firmly. Expanded clones get a size class; other rows say once, few or many, or leave the size out.

d_gene: -; abundance: -; v_gene: TRBV25-1; j_gene: TRBJ2-7; CDR3nt: TGTGCCAGCAGTTTTGCTTGGGCCGAATACGAGCAGTACTTC; CDR3aa: CASSFAWAEYEQYF
d_gene: -; abundance: -; v_gene: TRBV2; j_gene: TRBJ1-2; CDR3nt: TGTGCCAGCAGTCAGGGGCTCTATGGCTACACCTTC; CDR3aa: CASSQGLYGYTF
d_gene: -; abundance: few; v_gene: TRBV19; j_gene: TRBJ2-1; CDR3nt: TGTGCCAGTAGTATAGGCGCGGCCAATGAGCAGTTCTTC; CDR3aa: CASSIGAANEQFF
d_gene: TRBD1; abundance: -; v_gene: TRBV28; j_gene: TRBJ1-1; CDR3nt: TGTGCCAGTCTCGGACTACAGGGGGCCTTGAACACTGAAGCTTTCTTT; CDR3aa: CASLGLQGALNTEAFF
d_gene: -; abundance: -; v_gene: TRBV28; j_gene: TRBJ1-4; CDR3nt: TGTGCCAGCAGTTTTGCCGATCGGGGTGAAAAACTGTTTTTT; CDR3aa: CASSFADRGEKLFF
d_gene: -; abundance: -; v_gene: TRBV19; j_gene: TRBJ1-5; CDR3nt: TGTGCCAGTAGTCTCGGGTCCAGCAATCAGCCCCAGCATTTT; CDR3aa: CASSLGSSNQPQHF
d_gene: -; abundance: -; v_gene: TRBV28; j_gene: TRBJ1-3; CDR3nt: TGTGCCAGCAGTTCCTTCCTTTTAGGGGTCCCCTCTGGAAACACCATATATTTT; CDR3aa: CASSSFLLGVPSGNTIYF
d_gene: -; abundance: few; v_gene: TRBV5-1; j_gene: TRBJ1-3; CDR3nt: TGCGCCAGCAGCGTGGACGCGTTATCTGGAAACACCATATATTTT; CDR3aa: CASSVDALSGNTIYF
d_gene: -; abundance: -; v_gene: TRBV18; j_gene: TRBJ2-2; CDR3nt: TGTGCCAGCTCAGCCATGAGGGAAACCGGGGAGCTGTTTTTT; CDR3aa: CASSAMRETGELFF
d_gene: TRBD2; abundance: -; v_gene: TRBV5-4; j_gene: TRBJ2-5; CDR3nt: TGTGCCAGCAGCGGACCTTTAGCGGGGTCATCGGGGGAGACCCAGTACTTC; CDR3aa: CASSGPLAGSSGETQYF
d_gene: -; abundance: -; v_gene: TRBV2; j_gene: TRBJ1-2; CDR3nt: TGTGCCAGCAGTGAAGCGCGGGGATATGGCTACACCTTC; CDR3aa: CASSEARGYGYTF
d_gene: TRBD2; abundance: -; v_gene: TRBV4-2; j_gene: TRBJ2-1; CDR3nt: TGTGCCAGCAGCCAAGCACTAGCGGGATATCCTGAGCAGTTCTTC; CDR3aa: CASSQALAGYPEQFF
d_gene: -; abundance: -; v_gene: TRBV7-8; j_gene: TRBJ2-5; CDR3nt: TGTGCCAGCAGCTTAATCGGCAAAAGGGGAGAGACCCAGTACTTC; CDR3aa: CASSLIGKRGETQYF
d_gene: TRBD2; abundance: -; v_gene: TRBV18; j_gene: TRBJ2-3; CDR3nt: TGTGCCAGCTCACCCGCGACTAGCGTGACGACAGATACGCAGTATTTT; CDR3aa: CASSPATSVTTDTQYF
d_gene: TRBD2; abundance: -; v_gene: TRBV7-8; j_gene: TRBJ2-4; CDR3nt: TGTGCCAGCAGCTTAGGGACTAGCGGAGACATTCAGTACTTC; CDR3aa: CASSLGTSGDIQYF
d_gene: -; abundance: -; v_gene: TRBV2; j_gene: TRBJ2-7; CDR3nt: TGTGCCAGCGGGGTTGACGTCGACCCGGGAATCGGGTCGTACGAGCAGTACTTC; CDR3aa: CASGVDVDPGIGSYEQYF
d_gene: TRBD1; abundance: -; v_gene: TRBV10-3; j_gene: TRBJ2-1; CDR3nt: TGTGCCATCAGCCGGGACAGGGATGGGAATGAGCAGTTCTTC; CDR3aa: CAISRDRDGNEQFF
d_gene: -; abundance: -; v_gene: TRBV6-5; j_gene: TRBJ1-2; CDR3nt: TGTGCCAGCTGGCAGGGAAGTGGCTACACCTTC; CDR3aa: CASWQGSGYTF
d_gene: -; abundance: -; v_gene: TRBV11-2; j_gene: TRBJ2-7; CDR3nt: TGTGCCAGCAGCTTTTTCCAGAACGAGCAGTACTTC; CDR3aa: CASSFFQNEQYF
d_gene: -; abundance: once; v_gene: TRBV5-1; j_gene: TRBJ1-1; CDR3nt: TGCGCCAGCAGCTCGGGGGGCTCTGAAGCTTTCTTT; CDR3aa: CASSSGGSEAFF
d_gene: -; abundance: many; v_gene: TRBV11-2; j_gene: TRBJ1-5; CDR3nt: TGTGCCAGCGGGAGGGGCGCCCATCAGCCCCAGCATTTT; CDR3aa: CASGRGAHQPQHF
d_gene: -; abundance: -; v_gene: TRBV5-6; j_gene: TRBJ1-2; CDR3nt: TGTGCCAGCAGCTTGGTGGGCCTGAACTATGGCTACACCTTC; CDR3aa: CASSLVGLNYGYTF
d_gene: -; abundance: -; v_gene: TRBV9; j_gene: TRBJ2-7; CDR3nt: TGTGCCAGCAGCCGTACGTTTACAGGGAGCTACGAGCAGTACTTC; CDR3aa: CASSRTFTGSYEQYF
d_gene: TRBD1; abundance: -; v_gene: TRBV9; j_gene: TRBJ1-4; CDR3nt: TGTGCCAGCAGCTCTGGACAGGGGCCTGAAAAACTGTTTTTT; CDR3aa: CASSSGQGPEKLFF
d_gene: -; abundance: -; v_gene: TRBV6-6; j_gene: TRBJ1-1; CDR3nt: TGTGCCAGCAGTTACGGGGGCCTGGGGACTGAAGCTTTCTTT; CDR3aa: CASSYGGLGTEAFF
d_gene: TRBD2; abundance: -; v_gene: TRBV5-1; j_gene: TRBJ2-7; CDR3nt: TGCGCCAGCAGCCACGGACTAGCGGGAGTGTTTCTGCAGTACTTC; CDR3aa: CASSHGLAGVFLQYF
d_gene: -; abundance: once; v_gene: TRBV10-2; j_gene: TRBJ2-1; CDR3nt: TGCGCCAGCAGTGAGTGGGGGGACTTCTACAATGAGCAGTTCTTC; CDR3aa: CASSEWGDFYNEQFF
d_gene: -; abundance: -; v_gene: TRBV9; j_gene: TRBJ1-2; CDR3nt: TGTGCCAGCAGCCCCTGGGGGGAGGGGCGGTATGGCTACACCTTC; CDR3aa: CASSPWGEGRYGYTF
d_gene: TRBD1; abundance: few; v_gene: TRBV6-6; j_gene: TRBJ1-1; CDR3nt: TGTGCCAGCAGTTTCCGACAGGGGGCGGACACTGAAGCTTTCTTT; CDR3aa: CASSFRQGADTEAFF
d_gene: TRBD1; abundance: -; v_gene: TRBV4-1; j_gene: TRBJ1-4; CDR3nt: TGCGCCAGCAGCCTAGATCCCGGGACAGGGAATGAAAAACTGTTTTTT; CDR3aa: CASSLDPGTGNEKLFF
d_gene: TRBD2; abundance: -; v_gene: TRBV4-1; j_gene: TRBJ2-6; CDR3nt: TGCGCCAGCAGCCAAGGGCCTAGCGGGAGCTCGCGCTCTGGGGCCAACGTCCTGACTTTC; CDR3aa: CASSQGPSGSSRSGANVLTF
d_gene: TRBD2; abundance: once; v_gene: TRBV27; j_gene: TRBJ2-1; CDR3nt: TGTGCCAGCAGTTTGGGCGGGAGATCCTACAATGAGCAGTTCTTC; CDR3aa: CASSLGGRSYNEQFF
d_gene: -; abundance: -; v_gene: TRBV5-1; j_gene: TRBJ2-3; CDR3nt: TGCGCCAGCAGCTTGCTCCAGGACACAGATACGCAGTATTTT; CDR3aa: CASSLLQDTDTQYF
d_gene: TRBD2; abundance: -; v_gene: TRBV4-1; j_gene: TRBJ2-2; CDR3nt: TGCGCCAGCAGCCAGTCGACTAGCGGGAGGTTAGACACCGGGGAGCTGTTTTTT; CDR3aa: CASSQSTSGRLDTGELFF
d_gene: -; abundance: once; v_gene: TRBV9; j_gene: TRBJ1-4; CDR3nt: TGTGCCAGCAGCGTAGGGCGGAGCCCTAATGAAAAACTGTTTTTT; CDR3aa: CASSVGRSPNEKLFF
d_gene: TRBD1; abundance: -; v_gene: TRBV7-2; j_gene: TRBJ1-1; CDR3nt: TGTGCCAGCAGCTCGGACAGGGGCGGCACTGAAGCTTTCTTT; CDR3aa: CASSSDRGGTEAFF
d_gene: -; abundance: -; v_gene: TRBV3-1/TRBV3-2; j_gene: TRBJ2-1; CDR3nt: TGTGCCAGCAGCCAAGGAGGGACTTTTATCTTC; CDR3aa: CASSQGGTFIF
d_gene: TRBD2; abundance: -; v_gene: TRBV6-5; j_gene: TRBJ2-3; CDR3nt: TGTGCCAGCAGTTACGGGCGGGGGGGAACAGATACGCAGTATTTT; CDR3aa: CASSYGRGGTDTQYF
d_gene: -; abundance: once; v_gene: TRBV9; j_gene: TRBJ1-1; CDR3nt: TGTGCCAGCAGCGTGCAGGGAACCGCTGAAGCTTTCTTT; CDR3aa: CASSVQGTAEAFF
d_gene: -; abundance: -; v_gene: TRBV7-2; j_gene: TRBJ1-2; CDR3nt: TGTGCCAGCAGCGAGGGTTTCTATGGCTACACCTTC; CDR3aa: CASSEGFYGYTF
d_gene: TRBD1; abundance: -; v_gene: TRBV24-1; j_gene: TRBJ2-7; CDR3nt: TGTGCCACCAGTGATTCCGGGACAGTTCCCTACGAGCAGTACTTC; CDR3aa: CATSDSGTVPYEQYF
d_gene: TRBD1; abundance: -; v_gene: TRBV9; j_gene: TRBJ1-2; CDR3nt: TGTGCCAGCAGCAGGGGACAGAACTATGGCTACACCTTC; CDR3aa: CASSRGQNYGYTF
d_gene: TRBD1; abundance: -; v_gene: TRBV18; j_gene: TRBJ1-2; CDR3nt: TGTGCCAGCTCACCGGGGACAGACTATGGCTACACCTTC; CDR3aa: CASSPGTDYGYTF
d_gene: -; abundance: -; v_gene: TRBV7-2; j_gene: TRBJ1-2; CDR3nt: TGTGCCAGCAGCTTAGCGGGGGGACCCCGGAGTTATGGCTACACCTTC; CDR3aa: CASSLAGGPRSYGYTF
d_gene: -; abundance: -; v_gene: TRBV12-3/TRBV12-4; j_gene: TRBJ1-3; CDR3nt: TGTGCCAGCAGTGAGTCTGGAAACACCATATATTTT; CDR3aa: CASSESGNTIYF
d_gene: -; abundance: -; v_gene: TRBV29-1; j_gene: TRBJ1-2; CDR3nt: TGCAGCGTTGAAGACGACGAGGAGGGTGGCTACACCTTC; CDR3aa: CSVEDDEEGGYTF
d_gene: TRBD1; abundance: -; v_gene: TRBV19; j_gene: TRBJ2-7; CDR3nt: TGTGCCAGTAGTATGACAGGGCGACACGAGCAGTACTTC; CDR3aa: CASSMTGRHEQYF
d_gene: -; abundance: -; v_gene: TRBV7-9; j_gene: TRBJ1-4; CDR3nt: TGTGCCAGCAGGACGCAGGGCCCTAATGAAAAACTGTTTTTT; CDR3aa: CASRTQGPNEKLFF
d_gene: -; abundance: -; v_gene: TRBV2; j_gene: TRBJ1-1; CDR3nt: TGTGCCAGCAGTGGACAGTATTACACTGAAGCTTTCTTT; CDR3aa: CASSGQYYTEAFF
d_gene: -; abundance: -; v_gene: TRBV3-1/TRBV3-2; j_gene: TRBJ1-2; CDR3nt: TGTGCCAGCAGCCAAGGGAGGGCGCGGGACTATGGCTACACCTTC; CDR3aa: CASSQGRARDYGYTF
d_gene: TRBD1; abundance: -; v_gene: TRBV24-1; j_gene: TRBJ1-4; CDR3nt: TGTGCCACCAGCGGAACAGGGGGCTCTAATGAAAAACTGTTTTTT; CDR3aa: CATSGTGGSNEKLFF
d_gene: -; abundance: -; v_gene: TRBV6-2/TRBV6-3; j_gene: TRBJ2-5; CDR3nt: TGTGCCAGCAGTTCGCGGGAAGAGGTGCAAGAGACCCAGTACTTC; CDR3aa: CASSSREEVQETQYF
d_gene: -; abundance: once; v_gene: TRBV5-6; j_gene: TRBJ2-3; CDR3nt: TGTGCCAGCAGCTCACTACAGGGTGCAGGCACAGATACGCAGTATTTT; CDR3aa: CASSSLQGAGTDTQYF
d_gene: -; abundance: few; v_gene: TRBV5-1; j_gene: TRBJ2-2; CDR3nt: TGCGCCAGCAGCTTGGGCCACGGGAGATCGAGCACCGGGGAGCTGTTTTTT; CDR3aa: CASSLGHGRSSTGELFF